Shown below are 21 T cell receptor beta chains from a single sample sequenced in a study of T cell changes during pregnancy in multiple sclerosis. The protocol was immunoSEQ multiplex PCR, while the TCRdb copy is restricted to in-frame clones and leaves out a portion. The sample holds around 68,000 clones, around 92% seen once. The source was peripheral blood, collected in the third trimester of pregnancy. The receptors were sampled from a female donor in good health, enrolled as a control in a pregnancy study.

The chain uses TRBV19 and TRBJ2-1; possible D gene TRBD2, 6 bases. The CDR3 has 14 amino acids. Germline values: CDR1 LNHDA, CDR2 SQIVND (reference sequence). The V end was cut by 1 base, the J end by 6 bases, with 10 bases between. CDR3 in amino acids: CASSIGLVPNEQFF. In DNA form, the CDR3 reads TGTGCCAGTAGTATAGGACTAGTCCCCAATGAGCAGTTCTTC.

The V gene is TRBV28, the J gene TRBJ1-5, with TRBD1 as a possible D gene (5 bases). The CDR3 runs to 14 residues. In germline, CDR1 is MDHEN, CDR2 SYDVKM. The V end lost 2 bases, the J end lost 3 bases, and 8 bases lay between the germline ends. CDR3: CASSLRQNNQPQHF. Here the CDR3 DNA reads TGTGCCAGCAGTTTAAGACAGAACAATCAGCCCCAGCATTTT.

This rearrangement joins TRBV30 to TRBJ2-5; D uncertain. The CDR3 sequence is 11 residues long. The ends were cut back, 0 bases at V and 10 bases at J, with 9 bases in the middle. Germline CDR1 and CDR2: GTSNPN and SVGIG (reference sequence). The CDR3 spells CAWSVHGLQYF. The CDR3 DNA is TGTGCCTGGAGTGTACATGGTCTCCAGTACTTC.

The CDR3 region is CASSTSGRGEQFF. DNA for the CDR3: TGTGCCAGTAGTACTAGCGGGAGGGGTGAGCAGTTCTTC. This chain joins TRBV19 and TRBJ2-1; 12 bases match TRBD2. CDR1 is LNHDA, CDR2 SQIVND, per germline (reference sequence). V lost 4 bases and J lost 9; bases outside the gene matches: 1. This CDR3 has 13 amino acids. Full variable domain (missing parts from reference TRBV19 and TRBJ2-1): DGGITQSPKYLFRKEGQNVTLSCEQNLNHDAMYWYRQDPGQGLRLIYYSQIVNDFQKGDIAEGYSVSREKKESFPLTVTSAQKNPTAFYLCASSTSGRGEQFFGPGTRLTVL.

The V gene is TRBV29-1, the J gene TRBJ2-1, with 12 bases identical to TRBD2. Trimming removed 2 bases from V and 3 bases from J; junction bases left unmatched: 14. The CDR3 extends over 19 amino acids. Germline V lookup: CDR1 SQVTM, CDR2 ANQGSEA. The CDR3 here is CSVEKFRETSGSLYNEQFF. The CDR3 nucleotides are TGCAGCGTTGAAAAGTTTAGGGAGACTAGCGGGAGCCTCTACAATGAGCAGTTCTTC.

The J gene is TRBJ2-1, the V gene TRBV9; 10 nucleotides agree with TRBD2. CDR1 and CDR2 from the germline V gene are SGDLS and YYNGEE. V lost 0 bases and J lost 5; bases outside the gene matches: 5. The CDR3 runs 16 residues. The CDR3, as DNA: TGTGCCAGCAGCGTAGAGGCAGCGGGGGGGAACAATGAGCAGTTCTTC. Protein sequence: CASSVEAAGGNNEQFF. Full variable domain (remainder filled in from reference TRBV9 and TRBJ2-1): DSGVTQTPKHLITATGQRVTLRCSPRSGDLSVYWYQQSLDQGLQFLIQYYNGEERAKGNILERFSAQQFPDLHSELNLSSLELGDSALYFCASSVEAAGGNNEQFFGPGTRLTVL.

This clone was recorded once. The gene calls are TRBV7-6 and TRBJ1-2, with a tentative D call TRBD1 (5 bases). Trimming removed 5 bases at V and 3 bases at J, with 13 bases between. Germline CDR1 SGHVS, CDR2 FNYEAQ. The CDR3 totals 14 residues. CDR3 DNA sequence: TGTGCCAGCAGCAGAGACACGGGGGACTATGGCTACACCTTC. This codes for CASSRDTGDYGYTF.

The rearrangement links TRBV7-9 to TRBJ2-1; 10 bases align to TRBD1. There are 16 residues in the CDR3. The germline gives CDR1 SEHNR, CDR2 FQNEAQ (reference sequence). V dropped 6 bases and J dropped 2; count of bases not matched to a gene: 7. CDR3 nucleotide sequence: TGTGCCAGCAGGGCACCGGGACAGGGGCCCTACAATGAGCAGTTCTTC. It is translated as CASRAPGQGPYNEQFF. The full variable domain, its missing parts supplied by reference TRBV7-9 and TRBJ2-1, is DTGVSQNPRHKITKRGQNVTFRCDPISEHNRLYWYRQTLGQGPEFLTYFQNEAQLEKSRLLSDRFSAERPKGSFSTLEIQRTEQGDSAMYLCASRAPGQGPYNEQFFGPGTRLTVL.

The chain links TRBV19 to TRBJ2-7, with 7 bases aligning to TRBD2. The CDR3 is made up of 19 amino acids. Per the germline V gene, CDR1 is LNHDA and CDR2 is SQIVND (reference sequence). The junction had 18 bases not matched to a gene; V was cut back by 2 bases and J by 2 bases. For the CDR3, the DNA is TGTGCCAGTAGTATACCTATGGGGGACGAGACTAGCCGGCCCTACGAGCAGTACTTC. Translating gives CASSIPMGDETSRPYEQYF.

The chain uses TRBV11-2 and TRBJ2-4, with a possible D match to TRBD2 (6 bases). Germline V lookup: CDR1 SGHAT, CDR2 FQNNGV. V was shortened by 4 bases and J by 6 bases, with 13 bases between the two germline ends. The CDR3 totals 14 residues. The CDR3, as DNA: TGTGCCAGCAGCTCCTACTTGGGAGGAAACATTCAGTACTTC. It yields the protein CASSSYLGGNIQYF.

This chain links TRBV6-6 with TRBJ1-1; TRBD1 is a possible D gene (6 bases). CDR3 length equals 15 residues. Germline V CDR1 and CDR2: MNHNY, SVGAGI (reference sequence). Trimming took off 9 bases at V and 1 base at J, with 18 bases between the two ends. CDR3 amino acids: CASSLGGHTNTEAFF. The CDR3 coding sequence is TGTGCCAGTTCCCTTGGGGGACACACGAACACTGAAGCTTTCTTT.

This clone was recorded once. The rearrangement links TRBV5-1 to TRBJ2-1, with D perhaps matching TRBD1 (6 bases). This CDR3 has 14 amino acids. Between the trimmed V and J ends, which lost 4 bases and 4 bases, there was a span of 12 bases. CDR1 SGHRS and CDR2 YFSETQ come from the germline V gene. The CDR3 sequence is CASSPHTGYNEQFF. The CDR3 coding sequence is TGCGCCAGCAGCCCACATACAGGGTACAATGAGCAGTTCTTC.

The chain links TRBV27 to TRBJ2-1, with a possible D match to TRBD2 (6 bases). Germline V gene data show CDR1 as MNHEY and CDR2 as SMNVEV (reference sequence). V gave up 3 bases and J gave up 0 bases, with 15 bases separating them. The CDR3 consists of 17 residues. DNA of the CDR3: TGTGCCAGCAGTTTTAAGGCCGGACTAAGCTCCTACAATGAGCAGTTCTTC. Translated: CASSFKAGLSSYNEQFF.

The chain carries TRBV11-2 and TRBJ2-7; TRBD2 aligns across 8 bases. V shed 8 bases, J shed 5 bases, and the junction held 14 bases outside the gene matches. The CDR3 runs to 15 residues. Per the germline V gene, CDR1 is SGHAT and CDR2 is FQNNGV. CDR3 protein: CASGGLRGGRDEQYF. In DNA form, the CDR3 reads TGTGCCAGCGGGGGACTCCGGGGGGGCCGGGACGAGCAGTACTTC.

The V and J genes are TRBV2 and TRBJ2-7; 9 positions match TRBD2. Germline trimming cut 2 bases from V and 0 bases from J; bases unmatched to any gene: 5. The CDR3 length is 16 residues. CDR1 SNHLY and CDR2 FYNNEI come from the germline V gene. In nucleotides, the CDR3 is TGTGCCAGCAGTGAACGGCTAGCGGGGAGCTCCTACGAGCAGTACTTC. Translation: CASSERLAGSSYEQYF. Full variable domain (remainder filled in from reference TRBV2 and TRBJ2-7): EPEVTQTPSHQVTQMGQEVILRCVPISNHLYFYWYRQILGQKVEFLVSFYNNEISEKSEIFDDQFSVERPDGSNFTLKIRSTKLEDSAMYFCASSERLAGSSYEQYFGPGTRLTVT.

The V gene is TRBV5-1, the J gene TRBJ2-1; 8 bases align to TRBD2. The germline V gene encodes CDR1 SGHRS and CDR2 YFSETQ. CDR3 length: 15 amino acids. After removal of 0 bases from V and 8 bases from J, the junction contained 7 bases not matched to a gene. The CDR3 sequence: CASSLGSGGRDEQFF. As DNA, the CDR3 is TGCGCCAGCAGCTTGGGGTCGGGAGGGCGCGATGAGCAGTTCTTC.

The rearrangement uses TRBV9 and TRBJ2-2; 10 nucleotides match TRBD1. Germline-derived CDR1 and CDR2 are SGDLS and YYNGEE. The CDR3 has 14 amino acids. J was trimmed by 5 bases and V by 7 bases; bases with no gene match: 5. The CDR3 loop is CASATGGRTGELFF. Here the CDR3 DNA reads TGTGCCAGCGCGACAGGGGGCCGGACCGGGGAGCTGTTTTTT.

The chain has TRBV27 and TRBJ2-1; 7 nucleotides agree with TRBD2. The germline CDR1 and CDR2 sequences are MNHEY and SMNVEV (reference sequence). CDR3 length: 15 amino acids. Trimming cost V 2 bases and J 7 bases; bases outside gene matches: 8. In DNA form, the CDR3 reads TGTGCCAGCAGTTTAAGGGGCGGGAGCTTAAATGAGCAGTTCTTC. Translating gives CASSLRGGSLNEQFF.

This chain links TRBV7-6 with TRBJ2-7; possible D gene TRBD2, 6 bases. CDR3 length equals 13 residues. Germline V gene data show CDR1 as SGHVS and CDR2 as FNYEAQ. V gave up 1 base and J gave up 12 bases, with 16 bases separating them. The DNA for the CDR3 is TGTGCCAGCAGCTTAGGAGAAGGGACTTCACTGTACTTC. It translates to CASSLGEGTSLYF.

V usage is TRBV5-1 and J usage is TRBJ2-3, with 7 nucleotides matching TRBD1. There are 14 residues in the CDR3. Germline CDR1 and CDR2: SGHRS and YFSETQ. V was pared by 2 bases and J by 1 base, with 1 base of the junction left unmatched. The CDR3 coding sequence is TGCGCCAGCAGCTTCCAGGGGGGCACAGATACGCAGTATTTT. Translated: CASSFQGGTDTQYF.

The rearrangement uses TRBV11-1 and TRBJ1-1; D not certain. Trimming left V 5 bases short and J 6 bases short, with 16 bases between. The CDR3 runs to 14 residues. The germline CDR1 and CDR2 sequences are SGHAT and FQDESV (reference sequence). CDR3 sequence reads: CASSQDFRRAEAFF. CDR3 sequence (DNA): TGTGCCAGCAGCCAAGATTTCCGGAGGGCTGAAGCTTTCTTT.